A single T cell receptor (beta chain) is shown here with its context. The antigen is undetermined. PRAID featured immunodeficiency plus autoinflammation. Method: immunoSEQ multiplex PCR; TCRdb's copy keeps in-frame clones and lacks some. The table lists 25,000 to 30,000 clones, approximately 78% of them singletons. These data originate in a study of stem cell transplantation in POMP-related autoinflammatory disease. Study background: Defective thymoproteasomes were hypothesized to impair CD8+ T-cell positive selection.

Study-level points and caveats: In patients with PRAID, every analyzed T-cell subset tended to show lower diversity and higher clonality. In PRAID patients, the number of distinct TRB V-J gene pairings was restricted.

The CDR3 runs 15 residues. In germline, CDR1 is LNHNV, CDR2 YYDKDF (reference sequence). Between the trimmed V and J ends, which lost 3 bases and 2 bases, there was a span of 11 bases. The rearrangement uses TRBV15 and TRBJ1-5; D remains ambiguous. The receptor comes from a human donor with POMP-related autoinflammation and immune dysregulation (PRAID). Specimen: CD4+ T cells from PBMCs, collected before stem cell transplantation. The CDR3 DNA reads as TGTGCCACCAGCAGGACGGACTTACGCAATCAGCCCCAGCATTTT. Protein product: CATSRTDLRNQPQHF.